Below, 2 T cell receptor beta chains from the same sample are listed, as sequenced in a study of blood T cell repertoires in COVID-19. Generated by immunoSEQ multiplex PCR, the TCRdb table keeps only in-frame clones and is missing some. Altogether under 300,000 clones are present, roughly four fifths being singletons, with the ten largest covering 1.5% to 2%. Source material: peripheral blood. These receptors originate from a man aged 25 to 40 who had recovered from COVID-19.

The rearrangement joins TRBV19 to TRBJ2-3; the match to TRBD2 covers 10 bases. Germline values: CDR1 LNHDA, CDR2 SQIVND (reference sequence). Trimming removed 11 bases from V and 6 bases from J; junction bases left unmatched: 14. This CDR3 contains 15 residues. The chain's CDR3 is CAASPSGGASDTQYF. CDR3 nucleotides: TGTGCCGCCAGCCCAAGCGGGGGGGCATCCGATACGCAGTATTTT.

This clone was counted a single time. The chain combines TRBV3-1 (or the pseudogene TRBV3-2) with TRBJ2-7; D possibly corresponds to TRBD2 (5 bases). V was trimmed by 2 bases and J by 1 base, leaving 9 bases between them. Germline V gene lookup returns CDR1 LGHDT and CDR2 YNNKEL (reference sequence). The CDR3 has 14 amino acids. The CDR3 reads CASSQTGGSYEQYF. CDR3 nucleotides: TGTGCCAGCAGCCAAACGGGCGGGTCCTACGAGCAGTACTTC.